This TCR beta chain is from a study of identical twins. Study results and limitations: Models underestimated out-of-frame TCR alpha sharing in monozygotic twins.

V lost 3 bases to trimming and J lost 1 base, with 16 bases between them. The CDR3 consists of 16 residues. CDR1 is SGHKS, CDR2 YYEKEE, per germline (reference sequence). With regard to this clonotype: Its antigen is still unknown.

After template switching added a universal primer site, the resulting cDNA carried unique molecular identifiers. TCRdb fed the 5' RACE reads into MiXCR, producing one record per CDR3 protein. The sample includes under 450,000 distinct CDR3 sequences, under 20% of them seen just once. The V and J genes are TRBV5-5 and TRBJ2-5; unclear D gene. This sequence was found in a middle-aged man in good health. The source material was naive T cells sorted from blood. The DNA of the CDR3 is TGTGCCAGCAGCTACGACGTGGGTGGACCCCAAGAGACCCAGTACTTC. It encodes CASSYDVGGPQETQYF.